This entry lists 10 T cell receptor beta chains sequenced from one sample in a study of T cell responses to AZD1222 COVID-19 vaccine. Assay used: immunoSEQ multiplex PCR; TCRdb lists only in-frame clones, some missing. Of 60,000 to 85,000 clones in the sample, roughly 87% were seen once. This material consisted of peripheral blood, taken 28 days after the second AZD1222 dose. The receptors were gathered from an adult who received the AZD1222 COVID-19 vaccine.

The CDR3 spells CASMNGASGNTIYF. In DNA form, the CDR3 reads TGTGCCAGTATGAACGGGGCCTCTGGAAACACCATATATTTT. The rearrangement joins TRBV19 to TRBJ1-3, with D possibly matching TRBD1 (5 bases). Germline CDR1 and CDR2: LNHDA and SQIVND (reference sequence). Deletions cut 7 bases from V and 0 bases from J, with 10 bases between. The CDR3 is 14 residues long.

V is TRBV30 and J is TRBJ1-6; D is ambiguous. The V end was cut by 1 base, the J end by 10 bases, with 20 bases between. The CDR3 has 16 amino acids. Per germline, CDR1 GTSNPN and CDR2 SVGIG (reference sequence). This CDR3 is CAWSEVKLEIESPLHF. In DNA form, the CDR3 reads TGTGCCTGGAGTGAGGTAAAGTTGGAGATCGAGTCACCCCTCCACTTT.

This clone was seen ten or more times. This chain links TRBV4-3 with TRBJ1-5, with TRBD1 as a possible D gene (6 bases). V was cut by 0 bases and J by 9 bases, with 12 bases left in between. Germline V CDR1 and CDR2: LGHNA, YSLEER. The CDR3 loop spans 14 amino acids. This chain's CDR3 is CASSQDGGLTPQHF. CDR3 coding DNA: TGCGCCAGCAGCCAAGATGGGGGGCTCACGCCCCAGCATTTT.

The chain recombines TRBV10-2 with TRBJ2-1; a possible D gene is TRBD2 (5 bases). CDR3 length: 18 amino acids. Trimming took off 7 bases at V and 0 bases at J, with 22 bases between the two ends. Germline V CDR1 and CDR2: WSHSY, SAAADI. CDR3 in amino acids: CASMTSSFRTSSYNEQFF. The CDR3 nucleotides read TGCGCCAGCATGACATCTAGCTTTAGGACGAGCTCCTACAATGAGCAGTTCTTC.

The V and J genes are TRBV5-4 and TRBJ1-5; no reliable D call. This CDR3 comprises 13 residues. The germline gives CDR1 SGHNT, CDR2 YYREEE (reference sequence). Trimming left V 0 bases short and J 11 bases short, with 12 bases between. CDR3 region: CASSLGRSGTQHF. For the CDR3, the DNA is TGTGCCAGCAGCTTGGGCAGATCTGGGACCCAGCATTTT.

The gene calls are TRBV5-1 and TRBJ2-3, with D possibly TRBD2 on 5 matching bases. Germline lookup yields CDR1 SGHRS and CDR2 YFSETQ. V gave up 3 bases and J gave up 5 bases, with 13 bases separating them. This CDR3 comprises 14 residues. The CDR3 DNA is TGCGCCAGCAGCTCGCTCGGGGTGGGAGATACGCAGTATTTT. This encodes CASSSLGVGDTQYF.

The table lists this clone with a few counts. The V call is TRBV3-1 (or the pseudogene TRBV3-2), the J call TRBJ2-3; 9 bases are shared with TRBD2. CDR1 and CDR2 (germline): LGHDT, YNNKEL (reference sequence). This CDR3 has 17 amino acids. The ends lost 0 bases at V and 4 bases at J; junction bases unmatched: 8. CDR3 sequence: CASSQDWIAGAPDTQYF. CDR3 in DNA: TGTGCCAGCAGCCAAGATTGGATAGCGGGGGCGCCAGATACGCAGTATTTT.

This chain joins TRBV6-6 and TRBJ1-4; D perhaps matches TRBD1 (6 bases). The V end was cut by 6 bases, the J end by 7 bases, with 15 bases between. The CDR3 consists of 14 residues. Germline-derived CDR1 and CDR2 are MNHNY and SVGAGI (reference sequence). CDR3 amino acids: CASSRGGAVEKLFF. The CDR3 bases are TGTGCCAGCAGCCGGGGGGGCGCGGTTGAAAAACTGTTTTTT.

V is TRBV20-1 and J is TRBJ1-5; unclear D gene. Germline loops: CDR1 DFQATT, CDR2 SNEGSKA (reference sequence). This CDR3 is built from 13 residues. V lost 3 bases and J lost 4, with 10 bases in between. CDR3 nucleotide sequence: TGCAGTGCTAGTATGCAGTCTAATCAGCCCCAGCATTTT. Protein product: CSASMQSNQPQHF.

V and J are TRBV12-3 or TRBV12-4 and TRBJ2-7; 7 nucleotides line up with TRBD2. V lost 5 bases to trimming and J lost 7 bases; unmatched junction nucleotides: 2. This CDR3 region has 11 residues. The CDR3 here is CASSRGGEQYF. DNA of the CDR3: TGTGCCAGCAGTCGCGGGGGAGAGCAGTACTTC.